This TCR beta chain was sequenced during a study of Tregs in tolerant kidney transplant recipients. Study-wide findings and caveats: The small number of patients limits these findings pending further validation.

Sequencing used immunoSEQ multiplex PCR; TCRdb keeps in-frame clones, though not all of them. Of hundreds of thousands of clones detected, about 80% appear once; the ten largest clones hold 0.55% to 0.65%. Thawed PBMCs were FACS-sorted into unstimulated CD4+CD25+CD127- regulatory T cells, CD4+CD25- non-regulatory cells, CD4 and CD8 cells. Notes on this clone: Its antigen is unidentified.

The sequence derives from a human donor in good health. The source material was CD4+ T cells from blood.

The CDR3 sequence: CATRVRGKGYGYTF. The CDR3 region has the DNA TGTGCCACCAGAGTCAGGGGCAAGGGCTATGGCTACACCTTC. The V call is TRBV19, the J call TRBJ1-2, with D possibly being TRBD1 (6 bases). Between the trimmed V and J ends, which lost 10 bases and 4 bases, there was a span of 19 bases. The CDR3 is 14 residues long. CDR1 LNHDA and CDR2 SQIVND come from the germline V gene (reference sequence). The whole variable domain, filled in from reference TRBV19 and TRBJ1-2, reads DGGITQSPKYLFRKEGQNVTLSCEQNLNHDAMYWYRQDPGQGLRLIYYSQIVNDFQKGDIAEGYSVSREKKESFPLTVTSAQKNPTAFYLCATRVRGKGYGYTFGSGTRLTVV.